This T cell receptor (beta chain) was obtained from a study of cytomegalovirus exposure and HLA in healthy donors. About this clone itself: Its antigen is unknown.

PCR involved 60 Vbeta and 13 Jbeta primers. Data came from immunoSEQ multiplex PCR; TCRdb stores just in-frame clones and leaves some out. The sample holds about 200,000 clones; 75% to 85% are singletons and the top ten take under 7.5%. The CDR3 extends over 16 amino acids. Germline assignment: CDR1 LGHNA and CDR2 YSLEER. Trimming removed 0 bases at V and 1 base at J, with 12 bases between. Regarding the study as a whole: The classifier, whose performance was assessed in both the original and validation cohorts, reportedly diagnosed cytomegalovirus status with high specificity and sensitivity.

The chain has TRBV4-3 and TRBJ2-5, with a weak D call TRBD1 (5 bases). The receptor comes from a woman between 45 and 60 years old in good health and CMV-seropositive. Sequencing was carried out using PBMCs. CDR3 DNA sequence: TGCGCCAGCAGCCAAGATTACCGACAGCGCCAAGAGACCCAGTACTTC. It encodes CASSQDYRQRQETQYF.